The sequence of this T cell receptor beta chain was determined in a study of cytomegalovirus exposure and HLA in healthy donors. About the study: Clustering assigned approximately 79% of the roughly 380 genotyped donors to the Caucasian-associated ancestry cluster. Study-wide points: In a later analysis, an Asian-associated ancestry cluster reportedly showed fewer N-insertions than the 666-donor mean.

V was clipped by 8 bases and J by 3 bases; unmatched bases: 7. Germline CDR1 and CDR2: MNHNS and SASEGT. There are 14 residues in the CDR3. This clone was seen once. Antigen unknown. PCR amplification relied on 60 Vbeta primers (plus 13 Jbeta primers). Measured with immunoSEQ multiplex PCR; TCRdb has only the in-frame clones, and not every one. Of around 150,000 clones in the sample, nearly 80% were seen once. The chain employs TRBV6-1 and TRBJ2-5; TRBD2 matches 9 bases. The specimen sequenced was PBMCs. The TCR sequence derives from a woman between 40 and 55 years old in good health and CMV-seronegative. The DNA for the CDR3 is TGTGCCAGCGCGAGACCTAGCGGGGAAGAGACCCAGTACTTC. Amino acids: CASARPSGEETQYF.